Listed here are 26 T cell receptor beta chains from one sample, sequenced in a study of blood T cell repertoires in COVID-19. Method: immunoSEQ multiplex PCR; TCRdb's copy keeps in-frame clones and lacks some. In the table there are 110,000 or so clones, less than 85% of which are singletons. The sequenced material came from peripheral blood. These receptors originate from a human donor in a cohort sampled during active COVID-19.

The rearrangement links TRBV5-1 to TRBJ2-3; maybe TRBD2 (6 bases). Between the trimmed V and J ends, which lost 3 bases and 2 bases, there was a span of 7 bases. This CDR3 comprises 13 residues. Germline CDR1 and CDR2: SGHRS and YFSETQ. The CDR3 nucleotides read TGCGCCAGCAGCTGGAGGGACACAGATACGCAGTATTTT. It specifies CASSWRDTDTQYF.

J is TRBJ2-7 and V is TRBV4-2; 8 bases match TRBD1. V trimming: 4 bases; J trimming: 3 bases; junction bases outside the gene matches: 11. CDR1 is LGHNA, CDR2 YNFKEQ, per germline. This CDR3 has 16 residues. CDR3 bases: TGTGCCAGCAGCCCCGCCCCGGGACAGGTAGACTACGAGCAGTACTTC. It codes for CASSPAPGQVDYEQYF.

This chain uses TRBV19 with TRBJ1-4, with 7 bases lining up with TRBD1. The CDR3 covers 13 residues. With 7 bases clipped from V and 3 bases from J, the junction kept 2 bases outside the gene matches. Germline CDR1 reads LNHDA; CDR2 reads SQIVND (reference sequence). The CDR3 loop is CASTGTANEKLFF. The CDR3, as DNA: TGTGCCAGTACCGGGACAGCTAATGAAAAACTGTTTTTT. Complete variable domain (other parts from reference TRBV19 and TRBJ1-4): DGGITQSPKYLFRKEGQNVTLSCEQNLNHDAMYWYRQDPGQGLRLIYYSQIVNDFQKGDIAEGYSVSREKKESFPLTVTSAQKNPTAFYLCASTGTANEKLFFGSGTQLSVL.

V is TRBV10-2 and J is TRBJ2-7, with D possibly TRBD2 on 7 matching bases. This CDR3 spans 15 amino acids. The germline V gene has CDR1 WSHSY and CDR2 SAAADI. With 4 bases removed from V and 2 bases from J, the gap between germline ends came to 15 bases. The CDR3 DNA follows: TGCGCCAGCAGTGCTAGCGGAGGACAGACCTACGAGCAGTACTTC. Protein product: CASSASGGQTYEQYF.

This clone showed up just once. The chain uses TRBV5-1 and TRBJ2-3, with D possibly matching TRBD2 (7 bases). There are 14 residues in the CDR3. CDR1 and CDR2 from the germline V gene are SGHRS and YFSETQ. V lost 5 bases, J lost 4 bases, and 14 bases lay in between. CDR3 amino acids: CASRSGRGADTQYF. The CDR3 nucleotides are TGCGCCAGCAGATCGGGGAGGGGGGCAGATACGCAGTATTTT.

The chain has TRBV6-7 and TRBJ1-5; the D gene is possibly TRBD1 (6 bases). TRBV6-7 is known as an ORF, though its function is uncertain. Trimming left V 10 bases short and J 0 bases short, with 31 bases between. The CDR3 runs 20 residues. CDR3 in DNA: TGTGCCAAGACTCGGGGGGGCCTACTCTCAATCGGCGATAGCAATCAGCCCCAGCATTTT. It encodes CAKTRGGLLSIGDSNQPQHF.

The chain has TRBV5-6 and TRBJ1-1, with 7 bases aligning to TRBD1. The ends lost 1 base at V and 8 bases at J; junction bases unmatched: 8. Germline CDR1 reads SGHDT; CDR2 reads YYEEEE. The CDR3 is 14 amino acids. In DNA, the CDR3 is TGTGCCAGCAGCTTGACAGACAGGGCAACCGAAGCTTTCTTT. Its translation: CASSLTDRATEAFF.

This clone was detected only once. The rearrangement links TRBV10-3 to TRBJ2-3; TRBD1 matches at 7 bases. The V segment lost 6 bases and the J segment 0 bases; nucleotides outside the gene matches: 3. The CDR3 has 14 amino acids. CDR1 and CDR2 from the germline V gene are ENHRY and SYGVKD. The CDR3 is CAISRDSSTDTQYF. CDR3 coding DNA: TGTGCCATCAGCCGGGACAGTAGCACAGATACGCAGTATTTT.

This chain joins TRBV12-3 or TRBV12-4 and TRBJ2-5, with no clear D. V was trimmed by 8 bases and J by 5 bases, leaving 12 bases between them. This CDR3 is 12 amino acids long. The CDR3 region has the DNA TGTGCCAGCGGCAACCCTAGGGAGACCCAGTACTTC. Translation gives CASGNPRETQYF.

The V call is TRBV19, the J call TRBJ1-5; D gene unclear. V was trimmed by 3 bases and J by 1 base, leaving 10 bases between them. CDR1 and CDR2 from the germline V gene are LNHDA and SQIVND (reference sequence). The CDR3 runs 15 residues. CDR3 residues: CASSISDGSNQPQHF. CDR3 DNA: TGTGCCAGTAGTATCAGCGACGGAAGCAATCAGCCCCAGCATTTT. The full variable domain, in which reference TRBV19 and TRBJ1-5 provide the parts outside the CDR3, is DGGITQSPKYLFRKEGQNVTLSCEQNLNHDAMYWYRQDPGQGLRLIYYSQIVNDFQKGDIAEGYSVSREKKESFPLTVTSAQKNPTAFYLCASSISDGSNQPQHFGDGTRLSIL.

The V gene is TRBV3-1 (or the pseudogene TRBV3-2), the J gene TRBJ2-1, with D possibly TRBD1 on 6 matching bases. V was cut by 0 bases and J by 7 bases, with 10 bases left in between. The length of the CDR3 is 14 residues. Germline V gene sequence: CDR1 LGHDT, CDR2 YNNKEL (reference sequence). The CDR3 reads CASSQDLRGNEQFF. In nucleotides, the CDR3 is TGTGCCAGCAGCCAAGATCTAAGGGGGAATGAGCAGTTCTTC.

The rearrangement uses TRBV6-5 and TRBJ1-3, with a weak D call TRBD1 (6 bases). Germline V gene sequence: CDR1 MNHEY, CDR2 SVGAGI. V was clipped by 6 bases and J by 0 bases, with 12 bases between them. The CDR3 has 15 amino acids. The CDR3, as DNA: TGTGCCAGCAGCCGCCGACAGGTCTCTGGAAACACCATATATTTT. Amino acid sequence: CASSRRQVSGNTIYF.

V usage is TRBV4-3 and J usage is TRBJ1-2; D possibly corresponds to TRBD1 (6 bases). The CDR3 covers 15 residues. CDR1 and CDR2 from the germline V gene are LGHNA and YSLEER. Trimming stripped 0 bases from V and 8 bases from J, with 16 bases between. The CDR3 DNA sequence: TGCGCCAGCAGCCAAGATAGGGGGGGTGGCGGCGGCTACACCTTC. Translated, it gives CASSQDRGGGGGYTF.

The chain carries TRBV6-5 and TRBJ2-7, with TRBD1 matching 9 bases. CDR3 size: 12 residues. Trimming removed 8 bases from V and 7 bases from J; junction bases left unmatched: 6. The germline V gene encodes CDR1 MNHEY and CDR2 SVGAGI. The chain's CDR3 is CASGLTGGEQYF. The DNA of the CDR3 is TGTGCCAGCGGGCTGACAGGGGGTGAGCAGTACTTC.

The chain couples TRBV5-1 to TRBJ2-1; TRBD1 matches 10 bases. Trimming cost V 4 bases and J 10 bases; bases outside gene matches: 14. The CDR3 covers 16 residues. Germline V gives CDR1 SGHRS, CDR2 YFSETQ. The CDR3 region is CASSTTGTGAYREQFF. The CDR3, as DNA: TGCGCCAGCAGCACGACCGGGACAGGGGCCTACAGGGAGCAGTTCTTC.

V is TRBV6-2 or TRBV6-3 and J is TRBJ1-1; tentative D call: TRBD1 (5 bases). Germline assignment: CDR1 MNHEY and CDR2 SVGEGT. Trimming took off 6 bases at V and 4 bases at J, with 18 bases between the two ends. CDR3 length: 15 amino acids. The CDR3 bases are TGTGCCAGCAGCCCCGGGGGACTCGGGGGCACTGAAGCTTTCTTT. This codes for CASSPGGLGGTEAFF.

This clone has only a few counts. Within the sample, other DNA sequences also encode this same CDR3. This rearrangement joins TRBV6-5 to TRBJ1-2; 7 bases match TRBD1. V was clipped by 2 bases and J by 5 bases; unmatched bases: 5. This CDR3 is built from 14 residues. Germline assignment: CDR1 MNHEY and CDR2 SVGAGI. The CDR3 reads CASSYGGQPYGYTF. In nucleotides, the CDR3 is TGTGCCAGCAGTTACGGGGGACAGCCATATGGCTACACCTTC.

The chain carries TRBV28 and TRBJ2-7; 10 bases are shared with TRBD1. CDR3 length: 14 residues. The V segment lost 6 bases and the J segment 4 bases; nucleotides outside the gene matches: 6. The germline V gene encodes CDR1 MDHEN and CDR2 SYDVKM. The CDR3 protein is CASSPGQGPYEQYF. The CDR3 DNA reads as TGTGCCAGCAGCCCGGGACAGGGGCCTTACGAGCAGTACTTC.

CDR3 sequence reads: CASSYSSLAGGSYNEQFF. In nucleotides, the CDR3 is TGTGCCAGCAGTTACTCGTCCCTAGCGGGGGGCTCCTACAATGAGCAGTTCTTC. The V and J genes are TRBV6-2 or TRBV6-3 and TRBJ2-1, with 11 bases matching TRBD2. The CDR3 sequence is 18 residues long. V shed 0 bases, J shed 0 bases, and the junction held 4 bases outside the gene matches. Germline lookup yields CDR1 MNHEY and CDR2 SVGEGT.

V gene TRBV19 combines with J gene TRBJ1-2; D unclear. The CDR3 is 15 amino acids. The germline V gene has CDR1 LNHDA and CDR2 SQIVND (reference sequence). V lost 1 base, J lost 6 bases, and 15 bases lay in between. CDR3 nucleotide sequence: TGTGCCAGTAGTATAGTTCGAGGCGGATTTCATGGCTACACCTTC. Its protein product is CASSIVRGGFHGYTF.

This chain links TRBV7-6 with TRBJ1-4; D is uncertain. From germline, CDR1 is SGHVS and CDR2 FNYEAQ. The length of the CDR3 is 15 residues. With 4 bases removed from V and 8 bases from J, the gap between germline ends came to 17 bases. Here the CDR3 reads CASSSDDRGGEKLFF. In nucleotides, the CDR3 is TGTGCCAGCAGCTCCGACGATCGGGGAGGGGAAAAACTGTTTTTT.

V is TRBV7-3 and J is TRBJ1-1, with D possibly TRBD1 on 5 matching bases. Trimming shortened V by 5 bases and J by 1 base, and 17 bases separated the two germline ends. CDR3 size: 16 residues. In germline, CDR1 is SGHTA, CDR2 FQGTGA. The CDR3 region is CASSRSAGVGNTEAFF. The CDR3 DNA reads TGTGCCAGCAGCCGCAGCGCGGGGGTCGGGAACACTGAAGCTTTCTTT.

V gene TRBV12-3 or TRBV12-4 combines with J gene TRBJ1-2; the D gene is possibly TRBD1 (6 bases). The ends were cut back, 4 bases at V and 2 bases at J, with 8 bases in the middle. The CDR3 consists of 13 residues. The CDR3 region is CASSSGENYGYTF. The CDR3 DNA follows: TGTGCCAGCAGTTCAGGGGAAAACTATGGCTACACCTTC.

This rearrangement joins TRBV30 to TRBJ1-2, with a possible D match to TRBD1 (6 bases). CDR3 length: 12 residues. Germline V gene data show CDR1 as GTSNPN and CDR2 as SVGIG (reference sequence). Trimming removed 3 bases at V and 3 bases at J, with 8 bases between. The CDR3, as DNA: TGTGCCTGGAGCGGGACATACTATGGCTACACCTTC. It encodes CAWSGTYYGYTF.

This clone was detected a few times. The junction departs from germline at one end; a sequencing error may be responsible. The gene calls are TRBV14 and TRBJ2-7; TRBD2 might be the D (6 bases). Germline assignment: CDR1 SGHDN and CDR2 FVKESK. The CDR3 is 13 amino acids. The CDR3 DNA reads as TGTGCCAGCAGCCAAGTTGAACCGGGACTTGAGACCTTC. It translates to CASSQVEPGLETF.

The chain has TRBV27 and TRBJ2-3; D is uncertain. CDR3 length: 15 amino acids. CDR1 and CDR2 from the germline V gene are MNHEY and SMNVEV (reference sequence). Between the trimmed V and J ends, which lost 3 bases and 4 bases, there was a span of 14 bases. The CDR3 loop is CASSFTTPHSDTQYF. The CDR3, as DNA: TGTGCCAGCAGTTTTACGACACCGCACTCAGATACGCAGTATTTT.